This TCR beta chain was profiled in a study of blood T cell repertoires in COVID-19. Across the study: Samples representing acute and convalescent COVID-19 were sourced from the United States, Italy and Spain.

The CDR3 sequence is 14 residues long. The germline V gene encodes CDR1 LGHDT and CDR2 YNNKEL (reference sequence). Between the trimmed V and J ends, which lost 4 bases and 9 bases, there was a span of 19 bases. Assay used: immunoSEQ multiplex PCR; TCRdb lists only in-frame clones, some missing. This table holds over 100,000 clones, around 84% found once. This chain links TRBV3-1 (or the pseudogene TRBV3-2) with TRBJ2-7, with a possible D match to TRBD2 (7 bases). The sample comprised peripheral blood. This receptor was taken from an elderly woman with active or convalescent COVID-19. CDR3 loop: CASSPLGGRATQYF. The CDR3 region has the DNA TGTGCCAGCAGCCCCCTAGGGGGGAGGGCGACGCAGTACTTC.